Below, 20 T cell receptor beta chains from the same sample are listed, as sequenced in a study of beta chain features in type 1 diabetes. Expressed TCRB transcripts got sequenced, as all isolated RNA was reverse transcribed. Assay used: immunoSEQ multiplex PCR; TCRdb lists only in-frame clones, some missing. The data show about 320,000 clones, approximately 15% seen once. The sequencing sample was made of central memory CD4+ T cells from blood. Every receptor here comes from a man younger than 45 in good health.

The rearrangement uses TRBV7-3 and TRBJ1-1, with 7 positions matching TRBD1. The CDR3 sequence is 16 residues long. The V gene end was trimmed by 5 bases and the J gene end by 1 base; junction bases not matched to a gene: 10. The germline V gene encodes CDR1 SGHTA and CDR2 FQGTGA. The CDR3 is CASSGSRGGKNTEAFF. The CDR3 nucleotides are TGTGCCAGCAGCGGATCCAGGGGGGGCAAGAACACTGAAGCTTTCTTT.

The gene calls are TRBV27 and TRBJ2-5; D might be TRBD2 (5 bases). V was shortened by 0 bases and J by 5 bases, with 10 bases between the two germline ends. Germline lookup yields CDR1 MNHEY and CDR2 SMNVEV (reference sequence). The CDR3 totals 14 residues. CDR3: CASSLSGVWETQYF. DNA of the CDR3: TGTGCCAGCAGTTTATCCGGGGTGTGGGAGACCCAGTACTTC.

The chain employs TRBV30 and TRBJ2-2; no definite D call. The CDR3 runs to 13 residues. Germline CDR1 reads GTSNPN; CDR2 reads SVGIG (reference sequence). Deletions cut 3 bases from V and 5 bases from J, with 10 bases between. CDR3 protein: CAWRLSMTGELFF. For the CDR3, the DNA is TGTGCCTGGAGGTTAAGCATGACCGGGGAGCTGTTTTTT.

The chain's CDR3 is CASKLEAGDTYNEQFF. The CDR3, as DNA: TGTGCCAGCAAACTAGAAGCGGGGGATACCTACAATGAGCAGTTCTTC. The chain has TRBV2 and TRBJ2-1; 8 bases line up with TRBD2. The CDR3 has 16 amino acids. From germline, CDR1 is SNHLY and CDR2 FYNNEI. The junction had 10 bases not matched to a gene; V was cut back by 7 bases and J by 2 bases.

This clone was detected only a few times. The CDR3 coding sequence is TGTGCCAGCAGGGAGTACAGGGTTGGCAATCAGCCCCAGCATTTT. Protein sequence: CASREYRVGNQPQHF. V gene TRBV6-1 combines with J gene TRBJ1-5, with D possibly matching TRBD1 (6 bases). The CDR3 is 15 amino acids. V was clipped by 6 bases and J by 2 bases, with 14 bases between them. CDR1 is MNHNS and CDR2 is SASEGT in the germline V gene.

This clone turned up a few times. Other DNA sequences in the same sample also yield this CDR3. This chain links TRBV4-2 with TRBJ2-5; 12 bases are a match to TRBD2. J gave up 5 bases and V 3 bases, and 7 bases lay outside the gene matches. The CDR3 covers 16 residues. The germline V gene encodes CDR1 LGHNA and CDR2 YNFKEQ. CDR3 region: CASSQSTSGRLETQYF. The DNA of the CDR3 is TGTGCCAGCAGCCAGTCGACTAGCGGGAGACTTGAGACCCAGTACTTC.

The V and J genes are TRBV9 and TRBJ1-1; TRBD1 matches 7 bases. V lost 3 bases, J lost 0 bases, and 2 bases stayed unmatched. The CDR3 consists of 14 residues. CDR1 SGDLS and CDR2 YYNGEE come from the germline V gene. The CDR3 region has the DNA TGTGCCAGCAGCGAGGGGACAGTGAACACTGAAGCTTTCTTT. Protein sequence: CASSEGTVNTEAFF.

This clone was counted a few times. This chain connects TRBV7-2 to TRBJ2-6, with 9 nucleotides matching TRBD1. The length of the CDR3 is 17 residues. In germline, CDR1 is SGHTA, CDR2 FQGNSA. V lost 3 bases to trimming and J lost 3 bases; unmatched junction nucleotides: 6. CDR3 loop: CASSFGQGRVGANVLTF. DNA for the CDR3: TGTGCCAGCAGCTTCGGACAGGGGAGGGTTGGGGCCAACGTCCTGACTTTC.

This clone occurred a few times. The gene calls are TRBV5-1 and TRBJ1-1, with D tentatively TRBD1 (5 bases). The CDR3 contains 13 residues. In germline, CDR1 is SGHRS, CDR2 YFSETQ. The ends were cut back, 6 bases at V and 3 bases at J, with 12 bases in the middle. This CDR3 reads CASTSGSYTEAFF. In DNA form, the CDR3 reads TGCGCCAGCACCTCAGGGTCTTACACTGAAGCTTTCTTT.

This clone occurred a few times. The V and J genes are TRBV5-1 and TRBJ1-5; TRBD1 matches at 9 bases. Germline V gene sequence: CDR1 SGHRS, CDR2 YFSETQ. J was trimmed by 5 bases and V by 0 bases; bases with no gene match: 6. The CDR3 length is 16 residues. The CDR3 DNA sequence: TGCGCCAGCAGCTTGGGGACAGGGGACCCGGATCAGCCCCAGCATTTT. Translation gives CASSLGTGDPDQPQHF.

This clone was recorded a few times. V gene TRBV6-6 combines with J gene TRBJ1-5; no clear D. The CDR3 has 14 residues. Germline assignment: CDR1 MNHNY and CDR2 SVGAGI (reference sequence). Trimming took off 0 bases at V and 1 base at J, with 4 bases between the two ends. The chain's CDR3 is CASSYSNSNQPQHF. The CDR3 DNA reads TGTGCCAGCAGTTACTCGAACAGCAATCAGCCCCAGCATTTT.

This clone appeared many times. CDR3 sequence: CASRSRGPDTQYF. The CDR3 DNA reads TGTGCCAGCAGATCCAGGGGGCCAGATACGCAGTATTTT. V is TRBV27 and J is TRBJ2-3; 8 bases are a match to TRBD1. Germline-derived CDR1 and CDR2 are MNHEY and SMNVEV (reference sequence). The V segment lost 6 bases and the J segment 4 bases; nucleotides outside the gene matches: 3. CDR3 size: 13 residues.

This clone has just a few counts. The CDR3 loop is CASSLQGITGELFF. Written as DNA, the CDR3 is TGTGCCAGCAGCTTGCAGGGGATCACCGGGGAGCTGTTTTTT. The chain combines TRBV7-9 with TRBJ2-2, with TRBD1 as a possible D gene (6 bases). The CDR3 contains 14 residues. Germline V lookup: CDR1 SEHNR, CDR2 FQNEAQ (reference sequence). V was shortened by 3 bases and J by 4 bases, with 9 bases between the two germline ends. The full variable domain, its missing parts supplied by reference TRBV7-9 and TRBJ2-2, is DTGVSQNPRHKITKRGQNVTFRCDPISEHNRLYWYRQTLGQGPEFLTYFQNEAQLEKSRLLSDRFSAERPKGSFSTLEIQRTEQGDSAMYLCASSLQGITGELFFGEGSRLTVL.

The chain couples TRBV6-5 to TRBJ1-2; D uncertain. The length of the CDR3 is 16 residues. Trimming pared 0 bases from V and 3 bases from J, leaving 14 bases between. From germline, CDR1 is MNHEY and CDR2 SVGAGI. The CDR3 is CASSYSIRFSDYGYTF. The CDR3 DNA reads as TGTGCCAGCAGTTACTCGATCAGGTTCTCCGACTATGGCTACACCTTC.

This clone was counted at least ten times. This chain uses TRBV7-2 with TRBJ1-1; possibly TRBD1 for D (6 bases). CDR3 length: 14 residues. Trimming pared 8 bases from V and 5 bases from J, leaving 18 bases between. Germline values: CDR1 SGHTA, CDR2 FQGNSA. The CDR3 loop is CASRGDMLYTEAFF. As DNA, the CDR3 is TGTGCCAGCCGAGGGGACATGTTGTATACTGAAGCTTTCTTT.

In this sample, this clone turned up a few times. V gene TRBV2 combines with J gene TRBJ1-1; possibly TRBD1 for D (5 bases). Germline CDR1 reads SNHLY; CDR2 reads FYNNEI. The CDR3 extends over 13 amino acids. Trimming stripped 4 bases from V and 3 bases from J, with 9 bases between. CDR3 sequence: CASSVVRDTEAFF. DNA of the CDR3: TGTGCCAGCAGTGTGGTCAGGGACACTGAAGCTTTCTTT.

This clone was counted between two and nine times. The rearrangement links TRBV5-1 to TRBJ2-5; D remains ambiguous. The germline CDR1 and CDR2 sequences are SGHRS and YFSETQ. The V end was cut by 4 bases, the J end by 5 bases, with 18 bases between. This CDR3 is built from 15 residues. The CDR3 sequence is CASSTSHPVTETQYF. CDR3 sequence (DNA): TGCGCCAGCAGCACCTCCCACCCGGTAACGGAGACCCAGTACTTC.

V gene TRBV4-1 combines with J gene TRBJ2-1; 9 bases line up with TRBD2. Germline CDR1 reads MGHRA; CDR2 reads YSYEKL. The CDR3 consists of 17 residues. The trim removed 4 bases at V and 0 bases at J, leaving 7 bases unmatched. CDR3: CASSPGLALSSYNEQFF. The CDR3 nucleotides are TGCGCCAGCAGCCCGGGACTAGCCCTAAGCTCCTACAATGAGCAGTTCTTC.

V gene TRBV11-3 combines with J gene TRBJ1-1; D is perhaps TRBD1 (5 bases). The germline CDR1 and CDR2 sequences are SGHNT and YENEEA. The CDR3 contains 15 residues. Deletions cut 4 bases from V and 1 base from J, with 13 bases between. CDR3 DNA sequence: TGTGCCAGCAGCTACTATAACGACAGGAACACTGAAGCTTTCTTT. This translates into CASSYYNDRNTEAFF.

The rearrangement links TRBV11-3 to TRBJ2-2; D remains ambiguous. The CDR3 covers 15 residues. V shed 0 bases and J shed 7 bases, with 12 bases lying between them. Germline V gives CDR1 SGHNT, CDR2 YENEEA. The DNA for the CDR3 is TGTGCCAGCAGCTTAGAAGGATCCGCCGGCGGGGAGCTGTTTTTT. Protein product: CASSLEGSAGGELFF.